The 20 T cell receptor beta chains listed next were all sequenced from one sample in a study of CD8+CD57+ T cells in acquired aplastic anemia. Genomic DNA provided the template from which TCR beta VDJ and CDR3 profiles were obtained. TCRdb fed the reads into MiXCR, producing one record per CDR3 protein. Of some 190,000 distinct CDR3 sequences in the sample, 40% to 50% were seen once. The sample comprised sorted CD4+, CD8+, or CD8+CD57+ T cells (not recorded which) from PBMCs. The receptors come from a human donor in good health.

J is TRBJ2-1 and V is TRBV24-1; D gene uncertain. Germline V lookup: CDR1 KGHDR, CDR2 SFDVKD. The CDR3 runs to 13 residues. V lost 3 bases, J lost 9 bases, and 11 bases lay in between. The CDR3 sequence: CATSDEETGEQFF. The CDR3 nucleotides read TGTGCCACCAGTGATGAGGAGACGGGTGAGCAGTTCTTC.

This clonotype has ten or more counts. The gene calls are TRBV15 and TRBJ2-7, with TRBD2 identical over 7 bases. This CDR3 is 16 amino acids long. J was trimmed by 4 bases and V by 0 bases; bases with no gene match: 9. CDR1 is LNHNV, CDR2 YYDKDF, per germline (reference sequence). CDR3 sequence: CATSRDSAGEGYEQYF. The CDR3 coding sequence is TGTGCCACCAGCAGAGATTCCGCGGGAGAGGGGTACGAGCAGTACTTC. Based on the CDR3 plus reference TRBV15 and TRBJ2-7, the full variable domain is DAMVIQNPRYQVTQFGKPVTLSCSQTLNHNVMYWYQQKSSQAPKLLFHYYDKDFNNEADTPDNFQSRRPNTSFCFLDIRSPGLGDTAMYLCATSRDSAGEGYEQYFGPGTRLTVT.

This clonotype was seen at least ten times. The chain recombines TRBV24-1 with TRBJ2-1, with a weak D call TRBD2 (6 bases). CDR3 size: 14 residues. The germline V and J ends were trimmed by 4 bases and 3 bases, with 9 bases remaining between them. Germline CDR1 is KGHDR and CDR2 is SFDVKD. CDR3 region: CATSEGDFYNEQFF. The CDR3 DNA sequence: TGTGCCACCAGTGAGGGGGACTTCTACAATGAGCAGTTCTTC.

This clonotype showed up many times. The gene calls are TRBV4-2 and TRBJ1-4, with TRBD1 matching 7 bases. The CDR3 loop spans 15 amino acids. The germline V gene encodes CDR1 LGHNA and CDR2 YNFKEQ. The ends lost 0 bases at V and 8 bases at J; junction bases unmatched: 6. CDR3 nucleotides: TGTGCCAGCAGCCAAGAGGAGGGGGCAAGAGAAAAACTGTTTTTT. As protein: CASSQEEGAREKLFF.

This clonotype was seen at least ten times. The chain joins TRBV20-1 to TRBJ2-1; TRBD2 matches 15 bases. V trimming: 0 bases; J trimming: 6 bases; junction bases outside the gene matches: 9. Germline CDR1 is DFQATT and CDR2 is SNEGSKA (reference sequence). This CDR3 is 18 amino acids long. Here the CDR3 DNA reads TGCAGTGCTAGAGATAGGACTAGCGGGAGGGCCGGGTTCAATGAGCAGTTCTTC. Its translation: CSARDRTSGRAGFNEQFF.

This chain joins TRBV7-9 and TRBJ2-7, with D perhaps matching TRBD2 (7 bases). With 8 bases removed from V and 2 bases from J, the gap between germline ends came to 16 bases. Germline V CDR1 and CDR2: SEHNR, FQNEAQ (reference sequence). This CDR3 is built from 14 residues. The CDR3 region has the DNA TGTGCCAGCGGGGGGGATCAGGGGACCTACGAGCAGTACTTC. Residues: CASGGDQGTYEQYF.

This clonotype was counted at least ten times. This chain links TRBV6-5 with TRBJ2-5, with unresolved D. CDR1 is MNHEY and CDR2 is SVGAGI in the germline V gene. The CDR3 is made up of 15 amino acids. Trimming shortened V by 6 bases and J by 3 bases, and 17 bases separated the two germline ends. CDR3 sequence (DNA): TGTGCCAGCAGCTACCTCCCGTCGGTAAAAGAGACCCAGTACTTC. Translation: CASSYLPSVKETQYF.

This clonotype was observed a handful of times. At one end the junction does not follow the germline gene, possibly because of a read error. This chain joins TRBV2 and TRBJ1-1; D perhaps matches TRBD1 (5 bases). The V gene's germline CDR1 is SNHLY and CDR2 FYNNEI. This CDR3 has 11 amino acids. In nucleotides, the CDR3 is TGTGCCAGCAGTGAAGCGCTGGGGGGACCCTTT. It yields the protein CASSEALGGPF.

The table lists this clonotype with many counts. The chain has TRBV10-3 and TRBJ1-1; 7 positions match TRBD1. Germline V gene data show CDR1 as ENHRY and CDR2 as SYGVKD. The CDR3 has 14 amino acids. V dropped 6 bases and J dropped 1; count of bases not matched to a gene: 5. CDR3 sequence reads: CAISPGQTNTEAFF. CDR3 coding DNA: TGTGCCATCAGCCCGGGACAGACGAACACTGAAGCTTTCTTT.

V usage is TRBV29-1 and J usage is TRBJ2-5, with TRBD1 matching over 7 bases. V lost 5 bases to trimming and J lost 4 bases; unmatched junction nucleotides: 7. Germline V gives CDR1 SQVTM, CDR2 ANQGSEA. This CDR3 contains 13 residues. CDR3 coding DNA: TGCAGCGTTAGAAGGGGGCGCGGAGAGACCCAGTACTTC. This sequence encodes CSVRRGRGETQYF.

The chain couples TRBV29-1 to TRBJ2-5; D gene uncertain. V gave up 4 bases and J gave up 1 base, with 4 bases separating them. Germline V gene data show CDR1 as SQVTM and CDR2 as ANQGSEA. This CDR3 has 11 amino acids. The CDR3 sequence: CSVVPQETQYF. The CDR3 nucleotides read TGCAGCGTTGTTCCCCAAGAGACCCAGTACTTC.

This chain connects TRBV25-1 to TRBJ2-5; TRBD2 aligns across 10 bases. Germline CDR1 and CDR2: MGHDK and SYGVNS. This CDR3 has 14 amino acids. The J segment lost 5 bases and the V segment lost 5 bases, leaving 5 bases of the junction unmatched. DNA of the CDR3: TGTGCCAGCAGTTCTAGCGGGAGTCCGGAGACCCAGTACTTC. Its translation: CASSSSGSPETQYF.

In its sample, this clonotype was seen many times. This rearrangement joins TRBV24-1 to TRBJ1-2, with 8 bases identical to TRBD1. The germline V gene has CDR1 KGHDR and CDR2 SFDVKD. This CDR3 comprises 16 residues. Germline trimming cut 3 bases from V and 6 bases from J; bases unmatched to any gene: 11. The CDR3 DNA sequence: TGTGCCACCAGTGATCCGACCCGGACAGGGTTTGATGGCTACACCTTC. Amino acid sequence: CATSDPTRTGFDGYTF.

This clonotype turned up a few times. CDR3 bases: TGTGCCAGCGGACAGGCCCGATACGAGCAGTACTTC. Protein sequence: CASGQARYEQYF. This chain connects TRBV2 to TRBJ2-7, with TRBD1 identical over 7 bases. CDR1 is SNHLY, CDR2 FYNNEI, per germline. This CDR3 is 12 amino acids long. V dropped 8 bases and J dropped 4; count of bases not matched to a gene: 5.

The V and J genes are TRBV7-3 and TRBJ2-7; 7 positions agree with TRBD1. The CDR3 has 13 amino acids. CDR1 and CDR2 from the germline V gene are SGHTA and FQGTGA. V trimming: 5 bases; J trimming: 4 bases; junction bases outside the gene matches: 5. CDR3 coding DNA: TGTGCCAGCAGCCAGGGACAGTTTTACGAGCAGTACTTC. Protein product: CASSQGQFYEQYF.

The rearrangement joins TRBV2 to TRBJ2-7, with D maybe TRBD1 (6 bases). This CDR3 region has 14 residues. V dropped 8 bases and J dropped 2 bases, with 16 bases sitting between them. Germline V gene lookup returns CDR1 SNHLY and CDR2 FYNNEI. The CDR3 DNA reads as TGTGCCAGCGGATCGGGACAAGGTCCCTACGAGCAGTACTTC. It translates to CASGSGQGPYEQYF.

Regarding this clonotype: This is likely a read error, given that the CDR3 carries no conserved phenylalanine or tryptophan at its end. The chain joins TRBV19 to TRBJ1-1, with 9 bases aligning to TRBD1. The CDR3 consists of 13 residues. Germline V lookup: CDR1 LNHDA, CDR2 SQIVND (reference sequence). The CDR3 sequence: CASSVTGGTEAFS. CDR3 nucleotide sequence: TGCGCCAGTAGTGTGACAGGGGGCACTGAAGCTTTCTCT.

This clonotype has at least ten counts. V usage is TRBV7-2 and J usage is TRBJ2-1; perhaps D is TRBD1 or TRBD2 (6 bases each). Trimming stripped 4 bases from V and 2 bases from J, with 12 bases between. CDR3 length: 15 amino acids. Germline V gene data show CDR1 as SGHTA and CDR2 as FQGNSA. CDR3: CASSSGATAYNEQFF. Here the CDR3 DNA reads TGTGCCAGCAGCTCGGGGGCGACAGCCTACAATGAGCAGTTCTTC.

The genes are TRBV7-8 and TRBJ2-7; TRBD2 agrees at 8 bases. Germline V gene data show CDR1 as SGHVS and CDR2 as FQNEAQ. The CDR3 is made up of 16 amino acids. Trimming at V came to 3 bases and at J to 2 bases, leaving 9 bases not matched to a gene. The CDR3 protein is CASSLRRAGVTYEQYF. CDR3 DNA sequence: TGTGCCAGCAGCTTGAGACGAGCGGGGGTCACCTACGAGCAGTACTTC.

The rearrangement links TRBV19 to TRBJ1-6, with D perhaps TRBD1 (5 bases). CDR1 is LNHDA, CDR2 SQIVND, per germline (reference sequence). V dropped 3 bases and J dropped 6 bases, with 12 bases sitting between them. There are 15 residues in the CDR3. The CDR3 region is CASSIGAGFNSPLHF. Here the CDR3 DNA reads TGTGCCAGTAGTATTGGGGCAGGGTTTAATTCACCCCTCCACTTT.